This T cell receptor beta chain was observed in a study of blood T cell repertoires in COVID-19. Assay used: immunoSEQ multiplex PCR; TCRdb lists only in-frame clones, some missing. The sample holds about 200,000 clones, approximately 85% seen once. V shed 4 bases, J shed 3 bases, and the junction held 11 bases outside the gene matches. Germline V CDR1 and CDR2: SNHLY, FYNNEI. CDR3 length: 16 residues. The sequenced sample consisted of peripheral blood. This sequence was found in a man in his sixties with acute or convalescent COVID-19. This chain connects TRBV2 to TRBJ1-2, with 7 nucleotides matching TRBD1. CDR3 DNA: TGTGCCAGCAGTGTTAAAGGGGACAGCAAGCACTATGGCTACACCTTC. It is translated as CASSVKGDSKHYGYTF.